This passage covers 20 T cell receptor beta chains from one sample sequenced in a study of blood T cell repertoires in COVID-19 (dated by TCRdb to the early 2020s). The library came from the immunoSEQ multiplex PCR assay. The table was pulled from immuneACCESS by TCRdb, which kept in-frame rearrangements only. Such tables lose some clones; where checked, under half of the loss comes from unresolved V genes, and the rest has no known cause. The sample contains approximately 110,000 clones, 92% of them found a single time. The ten biggest clones cover approximately 2% of the sample. The sequenced sample was peripheral blood. Every receptor here comes from a man between 50 and 59 years old with COVID-19, enrolled during active disease.

The chain combines TRBV19 with TRBJ2-1; 9 nucleotides match TRBD1. Germline V CDR1 and CDR2: LNHDA, SQIVND (reference sequence). There are 15 residues in the CDR3. The junction had 8 bases not matched to a gene; V was cut back by 5 bases and J by 6 bases. CDR3 in amino acids: CASSYYRGLSNEQFF. In DNA form, the CDR3 reads TGTGCCAGTAGTTATTACAGGGGGCTCTCCAATGAGCAGTTCTTC.

This chain links TRBV4-1 with TRBJ1-1, with TRBD1 identical over 9 bases. Germline-derived CDR1 and CDR2 are MGHRA and YSYEKL. V lost 5 bases to trimming and J lost 4 bases; unmatched junction nucleotides: 5. The CDR3 runs 14 residues. CDR3 loop: CASSSRQGVTEAFF. CDR3 sequence (DNA): TGCGCCAGCAGCTCTAGACAGGGGGTCACTGAAGCTTTCTTT.

This clone appeared a single time. This specimen includes other DNA sequences encoding the same CDR3. The V gene is TRBV24-1, the J gene TRBJ1-5; 7 nucleotides match TRBD1. Germline V gives CDR1 KGHDR, CDR2 SFDVKD. The CDR3 has 15 amino acids. Trimming at V came to 4 bases and at J to 4 bases, leaving 6 bases not matched to a gene. The CDR3 coding sequence is TGTGCCACCAGTGACCCTAGACAGGGTAATCAGCCCCAGCATTTT. Translated, it gives CATSDPRQGNQPQHF.

V and J are TRBV21-1 and TRBJ1-4. TRBV21-1 is reported as a pseudogene. The CDR3 is made up of 15 amino acids. CDR3 coding DNA: TGTGCCAGCAGCAAGGGAGGGGGAAAGAATGAAAAACTGTTTTTT. Translation gives CASSKGGGKNEKLFF.

A single count supports this clone. The V gene is TRBV1, the J gene TRBJ2-7; TRBD2 reflects the table's D call only, with no check against the DNA. TRBV1 is labeled a pseudogene. The CDR3 is 14 residues long. The CDR3 region is CTSSLASSSYEQYF. For the CDR3, the DNA is TGCACCAGCAGTTTAGCTTCAAGCTCCTACGAGCAGTACTTC.

The CDR3 spells CASSLGSGLANEQFF. The CDR3, as DNA: TGTGCCAGCAGCTTAGGGTCGGGACTAGCGAATGAGCAGTTCTTC. The V and J genes are TRBV7-3 and TRBJ2-1; TRBD2 aligns across 10 bases. Germline V gene sequence: CDR1 SGHTA, CDR2 FQGTGA. The CDR3 covers 15 residues. Trimming removed 2 bases from V and 7 bases from J; junction bases left unmatched: 5.

The gene calls are TRBV5-6 and TRBJ1-3; D gene ambiguous. The CDR3 is 14 amino acids. CDR1 and CDR2 (germline): SGHDT, YYEEEE. V lost 0 bases and J 2 bases, leaving 6 bases between the germline ends. This CDR3 is CASSLAGTGNTIYF. The CDR3 DNA reads TGTGCCAGCAGCTTGGCGGGTACTGGAAACACCATATATTTT.

The rearrangement links TRBV7-8 to TRBJ1-3; weak D call: TRBD1 (6 bases). This CDR3 has 14 residues. Germline CDR1 is SGHVS and CDR2 is FQNEAQ. Trimming shortened V by 4 bases and J by 4 bases, and 11 bases separated the two germline ends. This CDR3 reads CASSSRGSGNTIYF. The CDR3 nucleotides are TGTGCCAGCAGCTCTAGGGGGTCAGGAAACACCATATATTTT.

The chain joins TRBV7-9 to TRBJ2-2, with TRBD2 matching 9 bases. The CDR3 covers 16 residues. The germline V gene encodes CDR1 SEHNR and CDR2 FQNEAQ (reference sequence). Trimming cost V 6 bases and J 2 bases; bases outside gene matches: 7. The CDR3 nucleotides read TGTGCCAGCAGATCTAGGACTAGCGTTAACACCGGGGAGCTGTTTTTT. Translating gives CASRSRTSVNTGELFF.

The chain joins TRBV27 to TRBJ2-1; no clear D. Trimming took 5 bases from V and 7 from J, leaving 15 bases between them. The CDR3 has 14 amino acids. The germline CDR1 and CDR2 sequences are MNHEY and SMNVEV (reference sequence). In DNA, the CDR3 is TGTGCCAGCAGTCCTGGGTTAGCTCAGAATGAGCAGTTCTTC. It encodes CASSPGLAQNEQFF.

The chain couples TRBV28 to TRBJ2-7, with D tentatively TRBD1 (6 bases). This CDR3 region has 18 residues. V lost 5 bases and J lost 4, with 27 bases in between. Germline values: CDR1 MDHEN, CDR2 SYDVKM. The CDR3 DNA reads as TGTGCCAGCAGTACAGGGAGCAAAAATAGTGGACGGGTTTACGAGCAGTACTTC. This codes for CASSTGSKNSGRVYEQYF.

The chain couples TRBV9 to TRBJ2-3; D gene unclear. The germline V gene encodes CDR1 SGDLS and CDR2 YYNGEE. The ends were cut back, 0 bases at V and 2 bases at J, with 7 bases in the middle. The CDR3 consists of 14 residues. The CDR3 loop is CASSVVADTDTQYF. CDR3 DNA: TGTGCCAGCAGCGTAGTGGCAGACACAGATACGCAGTATTTT.

This sequence joins TRBV5-6 and TRBJ1-3; D call uncertain. The germline V and J ends were trimmed by 4 bases and 7 bases, with 15 bases remaining between them. CDR3 size: 14 residues. Per the germline V gene, CDR1 is SGHDT and CDR2 is YYEEEE. This CDR3 is CASSEPGVSNTIYF. CDR3 bases: TGTGCCAGCAGCGAACCCGGTGTATCGAACACCATATATTTT.

This clone appeared a single time. The chain has TRBV19 and TRBJ1-4; no clear D. The CDR3 is 15 residues long. Germline CDR1 and CDR2: LNHDA and SQIVND (reference sequence). Deletions cut 7 bases from V and 5 bases from J, with 17 bases between. CDR3 nucleotides: TGTGCCAGTACCAGGACGGAGGCCCCGAATGAAAAACTGTTTTTT. It codes for CASTRTEAPNEKLFF.

J is TRBJ2-7 and V is TRBV6-5; D not certain. The length of the CDR3 is 15 residues. V dropped 0 bases and J dropped 0 bases, with 9 bases sitting between them. Germline V lookup: CDR1 MNHEY, CDR2 SVGAGI. The CDR3, as DNA: TGTGCCAGCAGTTACTCGAGTAGCCTCTCCTACGAGCAGTACTTC. The encoded protein is CASSYSSSLSYEQYF.

This clone was observed a single time. This chain links TRBV5-1 with TRBJ2-1; TRBD2 might be the D (5 bases). V lost 0 bases and J lost 1, with 14 bases in between. This CDR3 is built from 17 residues. Germline CDR1 SGHRS, CDR2 YFSETQ. CDR3 bases: TGCGCCAGCAGCTTGGCGGTCGGGATAACATCCTACAATGAGCAGTTCTTC. Amino acids: CASSLAVGITSYNEQFF.

The chain is built from TRBV13 and TRBJ2-3; 14 positions match TRBD2. The CDR3 loop spans 17 amino acids. V shed 6 bases, J shed 4 bases, and the junction held 9 bases outside the gene matches. CDR1 and CDR2 from the germline V gene are PRHDT and FYEKMQ (reference sequence). This chain's CDR3 is CASSPRLAGGGADTQYF. As DNA, the CDR3 is TGTGCCAGCAGTCCCCGACTAGCGGGAGGGGGTGCAGATACGCAGTATTTT.

This clone was observed once. The chain joins TRBV13 to TRBJ2-6; no reliable D call. This CDR3 is built from 17 residues. The germline gives CDR1 PRHDT, CDR2 FYEKMQ (reference sequence). With 4 bases removed from V and 2 bases from J, the gap between germline ends came to 15 bases. CDR3 sequence (DNA): TGTGCCAGCAGCTCCCGGGTCGGCCGTCCTGGGGCCAACGTCCTGACTTTC. It is translated as CASSSRVGRPGANVLTF.

V and J are TRBV12-3 or TRBV12-4 and TRBJ2-2; D might be TRBD2 (5 bases). The CDR3 loop spans 12 amino acids. CDR3 region: CATRENTGELFF. CDR3 in DNA: TGTGCAACCCGGGAGAACACCGGGGAGCTGTTTTTT.

This clone is a singleton in its sample. The chain recombines TRBV7-8 with TRBJ2-1; TRBD2 matches 8 bases. Germline CDR1 and CDR2: SGHVS and FQNEAQ. This CDR3 contains 17 residues. V dropped 2 bases and J dropped 1; count of bases not matched to a gene: 7. The CDR3 region is CASSLISTSGSYNEQFF. The CDR3, as DNA: TGTGCCAGCAGCTTAATAAGTACTAGCGGTTCCTACAATGAGCAGTTCTTC.